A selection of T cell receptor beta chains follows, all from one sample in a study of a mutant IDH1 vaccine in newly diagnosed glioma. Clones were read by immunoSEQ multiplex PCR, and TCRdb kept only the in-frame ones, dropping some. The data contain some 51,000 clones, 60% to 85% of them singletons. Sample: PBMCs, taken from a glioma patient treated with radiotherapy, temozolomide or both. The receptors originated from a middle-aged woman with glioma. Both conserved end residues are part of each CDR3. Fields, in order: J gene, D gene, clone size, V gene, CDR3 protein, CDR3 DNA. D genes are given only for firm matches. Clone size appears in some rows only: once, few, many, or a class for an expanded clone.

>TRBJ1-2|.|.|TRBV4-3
CASSQVVETPNYGYTF
TGCGCCAGCAGCCAAGTTGTAGAGACGCCTAACTATGGCTACACCTTC
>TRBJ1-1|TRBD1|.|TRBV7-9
CASSLGQHFEAFF
TGTGCCAGCAGCTTGGGACAGCACTTTGAAGCTTTCTTT
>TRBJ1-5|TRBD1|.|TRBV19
CASRLQGNSNQPQHF
TGTGCCAGTAGACTACAGGGGAATAGCAATCAGCCCCAGCATTTT
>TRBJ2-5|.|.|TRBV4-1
CASSQAGVQETQYF
TGCGCCAGCAGCCAAGCGGGGGTGCAAGAGACCCAGTACTTC
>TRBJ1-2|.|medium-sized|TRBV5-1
CASSSTGTFGNGYTF
TGCGCCAGCAGCTCTACCGGGACATTTGGAAATGGCTACACCTTC
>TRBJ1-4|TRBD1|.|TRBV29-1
CSARDRTTNEKLFF
TGCAGCGCCCGGGACAGAACAACTAATGAAAAACTGTTTTTT
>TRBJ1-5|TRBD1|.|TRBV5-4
CASSGSTHRGVTNQPQHF
TGTGCCAGCAGCGGATCGACCCACAGGGGGGTGACCAATCAGCCCCAGCATTTT
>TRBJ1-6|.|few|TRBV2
CASSPLGDSPLHF
TGTGCCAGCAGCCCCTTGGGGGATTCACCCCTCCACTTT
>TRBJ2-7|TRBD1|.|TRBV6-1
CASSLDRVKAYEQYF
TGTGCCAGCAGTCTTGACAGGGTTAAAGCGTACGAGCAGTACTTC
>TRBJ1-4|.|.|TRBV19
CASRQGFEKLFF
TGTGCCAGTAGGCAGGGGTTTGAAAAACTGTTTTTT
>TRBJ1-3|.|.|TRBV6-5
CASRATGFSGNTIYF
TGTGCCAGCCGAGCGACAGGTTTCTCTGGAAACACCATATATTTT